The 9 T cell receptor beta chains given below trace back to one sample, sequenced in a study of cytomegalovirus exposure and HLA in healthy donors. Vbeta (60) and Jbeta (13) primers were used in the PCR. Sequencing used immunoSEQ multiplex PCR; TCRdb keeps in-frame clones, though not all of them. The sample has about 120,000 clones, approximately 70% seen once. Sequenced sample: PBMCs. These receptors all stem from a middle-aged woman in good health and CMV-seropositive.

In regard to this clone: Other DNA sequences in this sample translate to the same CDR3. CDR3 residues: CASSQYNEQFF. CDR3 bases: TGTGCCAGCAGCCAATACAATGAGCAGTTCTTC. The rearrangement uses TRBV11-2 and TRBJ2-1, with D hard to call. The CDR3 totals 11 residues. Trimming pared 5 bases from V and 4 bases from J, leaving 3 bases between. Germline lookup yields CDR1 SGHAT and CDR2 FQNNGV.

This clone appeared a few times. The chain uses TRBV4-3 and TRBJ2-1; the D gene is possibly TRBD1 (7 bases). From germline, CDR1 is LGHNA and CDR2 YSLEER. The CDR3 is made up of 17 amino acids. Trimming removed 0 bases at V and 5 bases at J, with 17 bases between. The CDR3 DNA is TGCGCCAGCAGCCAAGATGGGCGGGGACAGATGAACAATGAGCAGTTCTTC. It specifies CASSQDGRGQMNNEQFF.

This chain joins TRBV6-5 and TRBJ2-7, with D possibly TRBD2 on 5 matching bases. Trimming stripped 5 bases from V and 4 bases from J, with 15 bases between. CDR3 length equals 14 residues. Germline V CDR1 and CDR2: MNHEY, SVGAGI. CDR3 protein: CASSRRTERYEQYF. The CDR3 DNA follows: TGTGCCAGCAGTAGACGGACTGAACGTTACGAGCAGTACTTC.

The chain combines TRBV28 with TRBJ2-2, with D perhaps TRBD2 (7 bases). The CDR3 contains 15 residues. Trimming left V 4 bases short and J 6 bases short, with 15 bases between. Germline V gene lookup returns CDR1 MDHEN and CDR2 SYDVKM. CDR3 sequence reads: CASSWGGGGPGELFF. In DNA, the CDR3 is TGTGCCAGCAGTTGGGGGGGCGGTGGTCCCGGGGAGCTGTTTTTT. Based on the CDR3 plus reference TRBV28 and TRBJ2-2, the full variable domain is DVKVTQSSRYLVKRTGEKVFLECVQDMDHENMFWYRQDPGLGLRLIYFSYDVKMKEKGDIPEGYSVSREKKERFSLILESASTNQTSMYLCASSWGGGGPGELFFGEGSRLTVL.

For the CDR3, the DNA is TGTGCCATCAGTGATCGGGAGCAGTACTTC. It is translated as CAISDREQYF. J is TRBJ2-7 and V is TRBV10-3; unclear D gene. Trimming took off 3 bases at V and 7 bases at J, with 4 bases between the two ends. The CDR3 consists of 10 residues. Per germline, CDR1 ENHRY and CDR2 SYGVKD.

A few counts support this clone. This chain's CDR3 is CASSVDGGLNSYEQYF. The CDR3 coding sequence is TGTGCCAGCAGCGTAGATGGCGGGTTAAACTCCTACGAGCAGTACTTC. This rearrangement joins TRBV9 to TRBJ2-7; a weak D match, TRBD2 (5 bases). The V and J ends lost 0 bases and 0 bases respectively, with 13 bases between them. The CDR3 has 16 residues. Germline CDR1 SGDLS, CDR2 YYNGEE.

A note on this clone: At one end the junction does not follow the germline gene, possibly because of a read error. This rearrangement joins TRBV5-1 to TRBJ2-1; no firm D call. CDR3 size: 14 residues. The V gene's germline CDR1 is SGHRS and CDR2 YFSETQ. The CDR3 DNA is TGCGCCAGCAGCCCGACTGACTTTGCCAATGGGCAGTTCTTC. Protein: CASSPTDFANGQFF.

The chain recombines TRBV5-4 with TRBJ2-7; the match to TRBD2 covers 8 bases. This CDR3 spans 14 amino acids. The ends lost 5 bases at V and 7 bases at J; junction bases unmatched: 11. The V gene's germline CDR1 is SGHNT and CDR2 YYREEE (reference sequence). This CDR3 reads CASSSGTRHEEQYF. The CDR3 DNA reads TGTGCCAGCAGTTCCGGGACTAGACACGAAGAGCAGTACTTC.

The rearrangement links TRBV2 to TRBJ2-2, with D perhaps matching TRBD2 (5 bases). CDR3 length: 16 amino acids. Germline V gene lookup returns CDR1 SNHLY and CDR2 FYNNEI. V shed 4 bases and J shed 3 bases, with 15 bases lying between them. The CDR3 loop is CASSASSLEHTGELFF. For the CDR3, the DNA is TGTGCCAGCAGTGCTAGCTCCCTAGAGCACACCGGGGAGCTGTTTTTT.